This entry is about one TCR beta chain. Assay used: immunoSEQ multiplex PCR; TCRdb lists only in-frame clones, some missing. The sample contains more than 300,000 clones, 85% to 90% of which appear only once. Trimming stripped 5 bases from V and 7 bases from J, with 15 bases between. The CDR3 covers 14 residues. Germline V gene sequence: CDR1 GTSNPN, CDR2 SVGIG (reference sequence). The data stem from a study of blood T cell repertoires in COVID-19. Study overall: From the United States, Italy and Spain came samples of acute and convalescent COVID-19.

The sequence was collected from a woman younger than 30 who had recovered from COVID-19. The chain has TRBV30 and TRBJ1-6; D might be TRBD1 (6 bases). Sequenced material: PBMCs or T cells enriched from blood (not recorded which). CDR3 residues: CAWGRQDFNSPLHF. For the CDR3, the DNA is TGTGCCTGGGGACGACAGGACTTCAATTCACCCCTCCACTTT.